The 20 T cell receptor beta chains below all came from one sample that was sequenced in a study of vaccination and CD4 T cells after COVID-19. For these receptors, no antigen is known. Treatment described: approximately 10-day PBMC culture with coronavirus spike peptide pools or control peptides (ViraFEST assay). The Oncomine TCR Beta short-read assay generated sequence data from the DNA of cultured CD4+ T cells. TCRdb processed the PCR reads anew with MiXCR; each CDR3 protein has one entry. The sample consists of about 12,000 distinct CDR3 sequences, approximately 43% of them appearing once. The sequencing input was CD4+ T cells from blood, cultured in vitro. Receptor source: a human donor who had recovered from COVID-19.

This sequence joins TRBV2 and TRBJ2-3; D is unresolved. In germline, CDR1 is SNHLY, CDR2 FYNNEI. The CDR3 is 11 residues long. V lost 4 bases to trimming and J lost 5 bases, with 4 bases between them. The CDR3 coding sequence is TGTGCCAGCAGTGTGAAAGATACGCAGTATTTT. Protein sequence: CASSVKDTQYF.

This clonotype has a handful of counts. The germline gene is not matched at one end of the junction; a read error may be the cause. This chain joins TRBV11-1 and TRBJ2-5; D is perhaps TRBD1 (7 bases). Looked up from germline, CDR1 is SGHAT and CDR2 is FQDESV (reference sequence). The CDR3 is 15 amino acids. CDR3 in amino acids: CASSLGGTVQETQYF. The CDR3, as DNA: TGTGCCAGTAGCTTAGGAGGGACAGTCCAAGAGACCCAGTACTTC.

J is TRBJ1-6 and V is TRBV7-9, with 7 bases that match TRBD1. The CDR3 totals 15 residues. The germline V gene has CDR1 SEHNR and CDR2 FQNEAQ (reference sequence). J gave up 9 bases and V 5 bases, and 10 bases lay outside the gene matches. CDR3 in DNA: TGTGCCAGCAGCCAACAGGGGAGTGGTAGTTCACCCCTCCACTTT. It is translated as CASSQQGSGSSPLHF.

V is TRBV7-9 and J is TRBJ2-7; 8 bases agree with TRBD1. The CDR3 sequence is 13 residues long. The V gene end was trimmed by 6 bases and the J gene end by 7 bases; junction bases not matched to a gene: 8. Germline CDR1 reads SEHNR; CDR2 reads FQNEAQ (reference sequence). The CDR3 protein is CASRATGEGEQYF. The DNA for the CDR3 is TGTGCCAGCAGAGCGACAGGGGAAGGAGAGCAGTACTTC.

CDR3 bases: TGTGCCAGCAGCTTGGTTGGGGGTAGTAATGGCTACACCTTC. It specifies CASSLVGGSNGYTF. This sequence joins TRBV5-4 and TRBJ1-2, with TRBD1 as a possible D gene (5 bases). Trimming left V 0 bases short and J 6 bases short, with 12 bases between. CDR1 SGHNT and CDR2 YYREEE come from the germline V gene (reference sequence). This CDR3 has 14 residues. Supplemented by reference TRBV5-4 and TRBJ1-2, the full variable domain reads ETGVTQSPTHLIKTRGQQVTLRCSSQSGHNTVSWYQQALGQGPQFIFQYYREEENGRGNFPPRFSGLQFPNYSSELNVNALELDDSALYLCASSLVGGSNGYTFGSGTRLTVV.

This clonotype counts as medium-sized. The chain employs TRBV30 and TRBJ1-1; D gene unclear. Germline CDR1 and CDR2: GTSNPN and SVGIG (reference sequence). The length of the CDR3 is 14 residues. Trimming stripped 4 bases from V and 1 base from J, with 13 bases between. CDR3 residues: CAWTPPGQNTEAFF. The CDR3 DNA follows: TGTGCCTGGACCCCCCCCGGGCAGAACACTGAAGCTTTCTTT.

A few counts support this clonotype. The chain has TRBV20-1 and TRBJ1-5, with 7 positions matching TRBD1. V shed 3 bases and J 3 bases; nucleotides not matched to a gene: 5. CDR1 is DFQATT and CDR2 is SNEGSKA in the germline V gene (reference sequence). The CDR3 totals 14 residues. Written as DNA, the CDR3 is TGCAGTGCTAGCCGCGGGACAGCCAATCAGCCCCAGCATTTT. This sequence encodes CSASRGTANQPQHF.

As regards this clonotype: A single base separates this from a much larger clone, so it may be a read error. The chain carries TRBV15 and TRBJ1-1; the match to TRBD1 covers 12 bases. The germline CDR1 and CDR2 sequences are LNHNV and YYDKDF (reference sequence). CDR3 length: 20 residues. Trimming cost V 4 bases and J 4 bases; bases outside gene matches: 19. The CDR3 is CATSKGLGGTGGGLITEAFF. The DNA of the CDR3 is TGTGCCACCAGCAAGGGACTTGGGGGGACAGGGGGCGGGTTGATCACTGAAGCTTTCTTT.

The V gene is TRBV27, the J gene TRBJ2-6, with D possibly being TRBD1 or TRBD2 (5 bases each). Looked up from germline, CDR1 is MNHEY and CDR2 is SMNVEV (reference sequence). The CDR3 length is 21 residues. Trimming stripped 3 bases from V and 0 bases from J, with 24 bases between. CDR3 bases: TGTGCCAGCAGTTTGCTCCGGCGCAGTGGGACCCCTCTCTCTGGGGCCAACGTCCTGACTTTC. Protein sequence: CASSLLRRSGTPLSGANVLTF.

This rearrangement joins TRBV12-3 or TRBV12-4 to TRBJ2-3, with TRBD2 matching over 14 bases. The CDR3 length is 15 residues. V shed 5 bases, J shed 7 bases, and the junction held 5 bases outside the gene matches. The CDR3 loop reads CASSTRTSGRHTQYF. The CDR3 bases are TGTGCCAGCAGTACCCGGACTAGCGGGAGGCATACGCAGTATTTT.

This clonotype was counted a single time. The rearrangement joins TRBV12-3 or TRBV12-4 to TRBJ1-5, with D perhaps matching TRBD1 (5 bases). Trimming shortened V by 1 base and J by 2 bases, and 6 bases separated the two germline ends. There are 14 residues in the CDR3. Written as DNA, the CDR3 is TGTGCCAGCAGTTTAGTGGGGGGCAATCAGCCCCAGCATTTT. Translating gives CASSLVGGNQPQHF.

This sequence joins TRBV6-5 and TRBJ1-6; D unresolved. CDR3 size: 15 residues. The V end was cut by 2 bases, the J end by 7 bases, with 12 bases between. Germline V gene sequence: CDR1 MNHEY, CDR2 SVGAGI. CDR3 DNA sequence: TGTGCCAGCAGTTACCGAGAGCGGGTAAATTCACCCCTCCACTTT. It encodes CASSYRERVNSPLHF.

This clonotype was counted only a few times. The gene calls are TRBV24-1 and TRBJ2-1; no reliable D call. The V end was cut by 1 base, the J end by 3 bases, with 3 bases between. Looked up from germline, CDR1 is KGHDR and CDR2 is SFDVKD. This CDR3 is 13 amino acids long. CDR3 nucleotides: TGTGCCACCAGTGATTTCAACTACAATGAGCAGTTCTTC. The encoded protein is CATSDFNYNEQFF.

The rearrangement joins TRBV20-1 to TRBJ2-5, with D perhaps given as TRBD1 or TRBD2 (5 bases each). This CDR3 region has 14 residues. The V end was cut by 1 base, the J end by 4 bases, with 13 bases between. Germline V gene lookup returns CDR1 DFQATT and CDR2 SNEGSKA (reference sequence). CDR3 coding DNA: TGCAGTGCTAGAGGGCTAGACGGGGCAGAGACCCAGTACTTC. Protein sequence: CSARGLDGAETQYF.

This rearrangement joins TRBV27 to TRBJ1-4; 7 bases are a match to TRBD1. The germline CDR1 and CDR2 sequences are MNHEY and SMNVEV (reference sequence). With 3 bases clipped from V and 8 bases from J, the junction kept 3 bases outside the gene matches. The CDR3 has 13 residues. The CDR3 DNA reads TGTGCCAGCAGTTTCCAGGGGGAAGAAAAACTGTTTTTT. It encodes CASSFQGEEKLFF.

The rearrangement uses TRBV19 and TRBJ2-3; D call uncertain. Between the trimmed V and J ends, which lost 4 bases and 6 bases, there was a span of 14 bases. CDR3 length: 14 amino acids. From germline, CDR1 is LNHDA and CDR2 SQIVND (reference sequence). The CDR3 is CASSTRLSWDTQYF. CDR3 bases: TGTGCCAGTAGTACGAGACTGAGTTGGGATACGCAGTATTTT.

The V gene is TRBV28, the J gene TRBJ1-2; the match to TRBD1 covers 8 bases. The ends lost 4 bases at V and 4 bases at J; junction bases unmatched: 5. CDR1 and CDR2 (germline): MDHEN, SYDVKM. CDR3 size: 14 residues. The DNA of the CDR3 is TGTGCCAGCAGTTCGACAGGGGTCCGCTATGGCTACACCTTC. This codes for CASSSTGVRYGYTF.

A few counts support this clonotype. V is TRBV12-3 or TRBV12-4 and J is TRBJ2-3, with 11 bases matching TRBD2. With 6 bases clipped from V and 3 bases from J, the junction kept 8 bases outside the gene matches. The length of the CDR3 is 16 residues. CDR3 sequence (DNA): TGTGCCAGCAGCTGGGGACTAGCGGTGAGGACAGATACGCAGTATTTT. It codes for CASSWGLAVRTDTQYF.

The chain employs TRBV20-1 and TRBJ1-1, with 7 bases identical to TRBD1. The CDR3 spans 15 residues. Germline CDR1 is DFQATT and CDR2 is SNEGSKA (reference sequence). After removal of 3 bases from V and 1 base from J, the junction contained 8 bases not matched to a gene. Here the CDR3 reads CSARGQGGRNTEAFF. The CDR3 coding sequence is TGCAGTGCTAGGGGCCAGGGGGGACGGAACACTGAAGCTTTCTTT.

The J gene is TRBJ1-1, the V gene TRBV20-1; TRBD1 aligns across 7 bases. Looked up from germline, CDR1 is DFQATT and CDR2 is SNEGSKA (reference sequence). Trimming removed 6 bases from V and 4 bases from J; junction bases left unmatched: 8. This CDR3 has 13 residues. The CDR3 region has the DNA TGCAGTGCGCCAACAGGGGCGTCCACTGAAGCTTTCTTT. This encodes CSAPTGASTEAFF.